Each of the 18 T cell receptor beta chains below was sequenced from the same sample in a study of T cell responses to AZD1222 COVID-19 vaccine. Assay used: immunoSEQ multiplex PCR; TCRdb lists only in-frame clones, some missing. The table records roughly 100,000 clones, around 82% of them present only once. Sequenced here: peripheral blood, sampled on day 0 of AZD1222 vaccination. All receptors derive from an adult in good health.

The CDR3 nucleotides read TGTGCCACCAAACAGGGTAACACCATATATTTT. Protein sequence: CATKQGNTIYF. The chain recombines TRBV19 with TRBJ1-3; TRBD1 is a possible D gene (6 bases). Trimming left V 10 bases short and J 7 bases short, with 11 bases between. The CDR3 extends over 11 amino acids. Germline V gene sequence: CDR1 LNHDA, CDR2 SQIVND (reference sequence).

This chain joins TRBV5-8 and TRBJ1-1; D possibly corresponds to TRBD1 (5 bases). The CDR3 covers 14 residues. Germline-derived CDR1 and CDR2 are SGHTS and YDEGEE. Trimming stripped 3 bases from V and 4 bases from J, with 13 bases between. In DNA form, the CDR3 reads TGTGCCAGCAGCTGGCGTGAGGGGATCACTGAAGCTTTCTTT. It specifies CASSWREGITEAFF.

The chain employs TRBV9 and TRBJ2-1; weak D call: TRBD2 (5 bases). This CDR3 region has 13 residues. Germline V gives CDR1 SGDLS, CDR2 YYNGEE. V lost 0 bases and J 9 bases, leaving 10 bases between the germline ends. The CDR3 protein is CASSVASRVEQFF. The CDR3 nucleotides read TGTGCCAGCAGCGTAGCTAGCCGCGTTGAGCAGTTCTTC.

CDR3 residues: CASSQDGGAGPTDTQYF. In DNA form, the CDR3 reads TGCGCCAGCAGCCAAGATGGAGGAGCGGGACCGACAGATACGCAGTATTTT. This chain connects TRBV4-1 to TRBJ2-3; 7 bases line up with TRBD2. The germline V gene encodes CDR1 MGHRA and CDR2 YSYEKL. This CDR3 is 17 amino acids long. J lost 3 bases, V lost 0 bases, and 9 bases had no gene match.

CDR3 amino acids: CASSMTSGRVPEQFF. Written as DNA, the CDR3 is TGTGCCAGTAGTATGACTAGCGGGAGGGTCCCTGAGCAGTTCTTC. The chain joins TRBV19 to TRBJ2-1; 14 bases fit TRBD2. The CDR3 runs 15 residues. J gave up 9 bases and V 3 bases, and 4 bases lay outside the gene matches. Looked up from germline, CDR1 is LNHDA and CDR2 is SQIVND (reference sequence).

The V call is TRBV6-2 or TRBV6-3, the J call TRBJ2-3, with 7 bases fitting TRBD2. This CDR3 spans 15 amino acids. Germline V CDR1 and CDR2: MNHEY, SVGEGT. J was trimmed by 2 bases and V by 4 bases; bases with no gene match: 6. For the CDR3, the DNA is TGTGCCAGCAGTTTCAACAGCGGGGACACAGATACGCAGTATTTT. Translation gives CASSFNSGDTDTQYF.

This clone was seen once. The chain recombines TRBV25-1 with TRBJ2-2, with TRBD2 matching over 12 bases. The CDR3 spans 15 residues. From germline, CDR1 is MGHDK and CDR2 SYGVNS. Germline trimming cut 6 bases from V and 4 bases from J; bases unmatched to any gene: 3. In DNA form, the CDR3 reads TGTGCCAGCAGAACTAGCGGGGGGTTCACCGGGGAGCTGTTTTTT. Translation: CASRTSGGFTGELFF.

The rearrangement links TRBV7-9 to TRBJ1-2; 11 bases are a match to TRBD1. There are 14 residues in the CDR3. Germline loops: CDR1 SEHNR, CDR2 FQNEAQ (reference sequence). The V segment lost 5 bases and the J segment 3 bases; nucleotides outside the gene matches: 2. Here the CDR3 reads CASSPGQGDYGYTF. CDR3 nucleotide sequence: TGTGCCAGCAGCCCGGGACAGGGGGACTATGGCTACACCTTC.

The chain carries TRBV14 and TRBJ1-1, with D tentatively TRBD1 (6 bases). V shed 6 bases and J shed 4 bases, with 15 bases lying between them. The length of the CDR3 is 14 residues. Germline-derived CDR1 and CDR2 are SGHDN and FVKESK. The CDR3 is CASRQQGFGTEAFF. The CDR3 bases are TGTGCCAGCAGGCAACAGGGATTCGGCACTGAAGCTTTCTTT.

This clone was counted only a few times. The chain carries TRBV2 and TRBJ2-5, with TRBD2 identical over 16 bases. Germline assignment: CDR1 SNHLY and CDR2 FYNNEI. The CDR3 covers 18 residues. The V segment lost 8 bases and the J segment 0 bases; nucleotides outside the gene matches: 9. CDR3 amino acids: CASLKGLAGGLYQETQYF. For the CDR3, the DNA is TGTGCCAGCTTAAAGGGACTAGCGGGAGGGTTGTACCAAGAGACCCAGTACTTC.

The rearrangement uses TRBV5-6 and TRBJ2-7; D possibly uses TRBD1 or TRBD2 (5 bases each). Trimming took 2 bases from V and 3 from J, leaving 15 bases between them. From germline, CDR1 is SGHDT and CDR2 YYEEEE. The length of the CDR3 is 15 residues. DNA of the CDR3: TGTGCCAGCAGCTTACCCGGGGCGCACAGCTACGAGCAGTACTTC. Translating it yields CASSLPGAHSYEQYF.

This chain joins TRBV15 and TRBJ2-7, with D perhaps matching TRBD2 (6 bases). The CDR3 consists of 15 residues. Trimming left V 0 bases short and J 3 bases short, with 12 bases between. CDR1 is LNHNV, CDR2 YYDKDF, per germline (reference sequence). As DNA, the CDR3 is TGTGCCACCAGCAGAGATCTTAGCGGAAACTACGAGCAGTACTTC. This gives the protein CATSRDLSGNYEQYF.

V and J are TRBV6-2 or TRBV6-3 and TRBJ1-1, with 10 nucleotides matching TRBD1. Germline assignment: CDR1 MNHEY and CDR2 SVGEGT. Unmatched junction bases numbered 0, after V lost 4 bases and J lost 4 bases. The CDR3 is 13 residues long. The CDR3 sequence is CASSWTGGTEAFF. The CDR3 DNA reads as TGTGCCAGCAGTTGGACAGGGGGCACTGAAGCTTTCTTT.

V usage is TRBV28 and J usage is TRBJ2-7; D is unclear. Germline V gene sequence: CDR1 MDHEN, CDR2 SYDVKM. The V end lost 6 bases, the J end lost 4 bases, and 4 bases lay between the germline ends. The CDR3 has 10 amino acids. As DNA, the CDR3 is TGTGCCAGCAGCCGTTACGAGCAGTACTTC. Protein: CASSRYEQYF.

The chain carries TRBV2 and TRBJ1-3; D may be TRBD1 (5 bases). Germline V gene data show CDR1 as SNHLY and CDR2 as FYNNEI. Deletions cut 6 bases from V and 2 bases from J, with 17 bases between. The CDR3 totals 16 residues. The CDR3 region is CASRGLRVTAGNTIYF. The CDR3 DNA reads as TGTGCCAGCAGGGGGCTCCGAGTGACGGCTGGAAACACCATATATTTT. Based on the CDR3 plus reference TRBV2 and TRBJ1-3, the full variable domain is EPEVTQTPSHQVTQMGQEVILRCVPISNHLYFYWYRQILGQKVEFLVSFYNNEISEKSEIFDDQFSVERPDGSNFTLKIRSTKLEDSAMYFCASRGLRVTAGNTIYFGEGSWLTVV.

V and J are TRBV4-2 and TRBJ1-5; D perhaps matches TRBD1 (6 bases). This CDR3 comprises 15 residues. The ends were cut back, 1 base at V and 6 bases at J, with 13 bases in the middle. Germline-derived CDR1 and CDR2 are LGHNA and YNFKEQ. CDR3 nucleotides: TGTGCCAGCAGCCAAGTATGGCGGGACACTCAGCCCCAGCATTTT. Protein: CASSQVWRDTQPQHF.

The chain has TRBV6-5 and TRBJ2-7; TRBD2 might be the D (5 bases). Trimming stripped 6 bases from V and 3 bases from J, with 9 bases between. From germline, CDR1 is MNHEY and CDR2 SVGAGI. The CDR3 spans 12 residues. CDR3 in DNA: TGTGCCAGCAGCGAGGGCGGCTACGAGCAGTACTTC. Its translation is CASSEGGYEQYF.

The chain has TRBV28 and TRBJ1-1, with 8 bases aligning to TRBD1. The CDR3 is 16 residues long. V lost 3 bases, J lost 1 base, and 7 bases stayed unmatched. Germline V gene sequence: CDR1 MDHEN, CDR2 SYDVKM. Here the CDR3 reads CASSFWQGAGNTEAFF. DNA for the CDR3: TGTGCCAGCAGTTTCTGGCAGGGGGCAGGGAACACTGAAGCTTTCTTT.